This T cell receptor beta chain was profiled in a study of CD8 T cells in ankylosing spondylitis. Study conclusions and caveats: Roughly eight highly homologous variants made up a TCR beta motif that seemed to typify ankylosing spondylitis blood. Disease-linked clones reportedly concentrated significantly in matched ankylosing spondylitis synovial fluid. A subset of motif variants has previously been described in the synovial fluid and blood of reactive arthritis.

This CDR3 contains 13 residues. Trimming removed 4 bases at V and 9 bases at J, with 14 bases between. CDR1 is SGDLS, CDR2 YYNGEE, per germline. Quantitative 5'-RACE with molecular barcodes was used to make the TCR beta libraries. Each CDR3 protein is one row after TCRdb ran MiXCR on the 5' RACE reads. The sample carries approximately 45,000 distinct CDR3 sequences, 3% to 4.5% recorded once. There are many counts of this clonotype. Its antigen is unidentified. Sequencing was done on a sample of blood, either unsorted or a sorted T cell fraction (not recorded which). This sequence was found in a female donor with ankylosing spondylitis or in good health (not recorded which). The V and J genes are TRBV9 and TRBJ2-1, with D hard to call. The CDR3: CASSSRSVSEQFF. The CDR3 DNA is TGTGCCAGCAGCAGTAGGTCTGTTAGTGAGCAGTTCTTC.